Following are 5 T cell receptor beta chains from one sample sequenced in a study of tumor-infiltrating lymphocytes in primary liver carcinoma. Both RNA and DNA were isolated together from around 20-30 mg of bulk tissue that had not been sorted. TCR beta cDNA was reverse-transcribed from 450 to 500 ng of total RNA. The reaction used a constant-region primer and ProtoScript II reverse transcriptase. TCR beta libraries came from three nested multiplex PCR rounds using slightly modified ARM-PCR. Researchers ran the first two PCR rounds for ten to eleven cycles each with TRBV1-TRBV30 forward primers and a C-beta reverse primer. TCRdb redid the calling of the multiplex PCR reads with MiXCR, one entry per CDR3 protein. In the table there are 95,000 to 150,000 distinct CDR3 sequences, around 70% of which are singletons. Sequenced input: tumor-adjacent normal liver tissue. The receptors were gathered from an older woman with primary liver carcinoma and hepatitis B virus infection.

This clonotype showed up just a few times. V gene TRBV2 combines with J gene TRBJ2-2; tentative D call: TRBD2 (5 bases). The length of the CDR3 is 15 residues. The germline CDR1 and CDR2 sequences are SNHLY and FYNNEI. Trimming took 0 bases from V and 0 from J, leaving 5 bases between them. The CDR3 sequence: CASSEAGTNTGELFF. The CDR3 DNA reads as TGTGCCAGCAGTGAAGCCGGGACGAACACCGGGGAGCTGTTTTTT.

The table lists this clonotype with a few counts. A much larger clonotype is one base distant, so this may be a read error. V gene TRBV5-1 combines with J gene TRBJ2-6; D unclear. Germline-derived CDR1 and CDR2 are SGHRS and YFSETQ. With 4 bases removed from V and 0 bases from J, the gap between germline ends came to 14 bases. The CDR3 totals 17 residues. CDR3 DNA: TGCGCCAGCAGCCTCGGACGGGTCATCTCTGGGGCCAACGTCCTGACTTTC. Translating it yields CASSLGRVISGANVLTF.

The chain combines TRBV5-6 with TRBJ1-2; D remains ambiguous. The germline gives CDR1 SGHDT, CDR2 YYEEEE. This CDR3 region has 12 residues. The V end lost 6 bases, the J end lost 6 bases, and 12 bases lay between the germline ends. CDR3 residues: CASNHTGDGYTF. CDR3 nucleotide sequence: TGTGCCAGCAACCATACCGGGGATGGCTACACCTTC.

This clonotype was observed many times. CDR3 DNA: TGTGCCAGCAGCTTAGTCGGCAGTTGGGACCAAGAGACCCAGTACTTC. This sequence encodes CASSLVGSWDQETQYF. The chain joins TRBV7-9 to TRBJ2-5; D is unclear. The CDR3 has 16 amino acids. Per germline, CDR1 SEHNR and CDR2 FQNEAQ (reference sequence). V lost 1 base to trimming and J lost 0 bases, with 12 bases between them.

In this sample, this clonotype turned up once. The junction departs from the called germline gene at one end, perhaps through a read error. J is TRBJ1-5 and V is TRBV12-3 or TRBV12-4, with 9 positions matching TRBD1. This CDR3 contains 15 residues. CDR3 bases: TGTGTCAGCAGCCAGACAGGGGGACGCAATCAGTCCCAGCATTTT. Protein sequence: CVSSQTGGRNQSQHF.